Listed below are T cell receptor beta chains from one sample, sequenced in a study of blood T cells in healthy people across ages. MiXCR, run by TCRdb on the 5' RACE reads, gives a single entry per CDR3 protein. Of about 400,000 distinct CDR3 sequences in the sample, approximately 52% were seen once. Sequencing was done on a sample of blood. Source of these receptors: a man in his 60s in good health. CDR3s include the opening cysteine and the closing phenylalanine or tryptophan. D genes are given only for firm matches. Part of the rows lack a size; the others show once, few, many or a class for expanded clones.

TRBV9,NA,NA,TRBJ2-1,TGTGCCAGCAGCGTAAATCAGGACCCCTACAATGAGCAGTTCTTC,CASSVNQDPYNEQFF
TRBV7-2,TRBD2,NA,TRBJ2-7,TGTGCCAGCAGCACCACTAGCGGCCCCTACGAGCAGTACTTC,CASSTTSGPYEQYF
TRBV5-4,TRBD2,NA,TRBJ2-7,TGTGCCAGCAGCTTGGGGATCGGGAGGGCCTACGAGCAGTACTTC,CASSLGIGRAYEQYF
TRBV24-1,NA,NA,TRBJ1-2,TGTGCCACCAGTGATGCGCAGGGGACGGGCTTGGCCTATGGCTACACCTTC,CATSDAQGTGLAYGYTF
TRBV28,NA,NA,TRBJ1-2,TGTGCCAGCAGTTTGGAGGTAAACTATGGCTACACCTTC,CASSLEVNYGYTF
TRBV27,TRBD2,NA,TRBJ2-1,TGTGCCAGCAGTAGCGGGGGGAGGAGTGAGCAGTTCTTC,CASSSGGRSEQFF
TRBV20-1,NA,NA,TRBJ1-2,TGCAGTGCTAGAGATAGGACAGAGGGCTATGGCTACACCTTC,CSARDRTEGYGYTF
TRBV12-5,TRBD2,once,TRBJ2-4,TGTGCTAGTGCTCTCGGGACTAGCCCACATAAGCAGTACTTC,CASALGTSPHKQYF
TRBV7-9,NA,once,TRBJ2-5,TGTGCCAGCAGCTTTCTTCATTCGGAGACCCAGTACTTC,CASSFLHSETQYF
TRBV24-1,NA,many,TRBJ2-3,TGTGCCACCAGTAGGGGCGGGGGCGGAAGCACAGATACGCAGTATTTT,CATSRGGGGSTDTQYF
TRBV4-2,NA,NA,TRBJ2-7,TGTGCCAGCAGCCAAGTGGTGGGAACTCTCGAGCAGTACTTC,CASSQVVGTLEQYF
TRBV20-1,NA,many,TRBJ1-2,TGCAGTGCTCCCATGGCTGGGAGTTATGGCTACACCTTC,CSAPMAGSYGYTF
TRBV28,TRBD1,NA,TRBJ1-5,TGTGCCAGCGGGATATCCTTCGTGAGGGCCAAGAGACAGGGGGGTAGCAATCAGCCCCAGCATTTT,CASGISFVRAKRQGGSNQPQHF
TRBV14,NA,NA,TRBJ2-5,TGTGCCAGCAGCAAACAGACTGGAACCACCGAGACCCAGTACTTC,CASSKQTGTTETQYF
TRBV25-1,TRBD2,once,TRBJ2-6,TGTGCCAGCAGTGAGGTGGGCGGGAGGGCCTCTGGGGCCAACGTCCTGACTTTC,CASSEVGGRASGANVLTF
TRBV24-1,NA,NA,TRBJ2-3,TGTGCCACCAGTGATTCTACAGGGAAACACACAGATACGCAGTATTTT,CATSDSTGKHTDTQYF
TRBV20-1,NA,NA,TRBJ2-1,TGCAGTGCTAGAGATGGGGACTATGAGCAGTTCTTC,CSARDGDYEQFF
TRBV18,NA,NA,TRBJ2-7,TGTGCCAGCTCACCGCCGACTAAAGAGATCCAGTACTTC,CASSPPTKEIQYF
TRBV29-1,NA,NA,TRBJ2-7,TGCAGCGTTTGTCCGGGGAAGGACTACGAGCAGTACTTC,CSVCPGKDYEQYF
TRBV28,NA,NA,TRBJ2-2,TGTGCCAGCTTGGGGAGGAACACCGGGGAGCTGTTTTTT,CASLGRNTGELFF
TRBV5-5,NA,few,TRBJ2-1,TGTGCCAGCAGCTCTTTGTGGGATGAGCAGTTCTTC,CASSSLWDEQFF
TRBV20-1,NA,few,TRBJ2-7,TGCAGTGCTCCCCCGCGGGGTTCCTACGAGCAGTACTTC,CSAPPRGSYEQYF
TRBV11-3,NA,few,TRBJ2-3,TGTGCCAGCAGCGTAGAGGGTCCACATACGCAGTATTTT,CASSVEGPHTQYF
TRBV10-3,NA,NA,TRBJ2-2,TGTGCCATCACTTCCAGTGACACCGGGGAGCTGTTTTTT,CAITSSDTGELFF
TRBV2,NA,NA,TRBJ2-5,TGTGCCAGCAGACAGGGCGCGGAGACCCAGTACTTC,CASRQGAETQYF
TRBV20-1,TRBD1,few,TRBJ2-1,TGCAGTGCTGCCGGACAGGGGAATGAGCAGTTCTTC,CSAAGQGNEQFF
TRBV6-1,TRBD1,few,TRBJ2-5,TGTGCCAGCAGTTTTGGACAGGGGGCAGGAGAGACCCAGTACTTC,CASSFGQGAGETQYF
TRBV4-2,NA,few,TRBJ1-2,TGTGCCAGCAGCCAAGATGGGGAATACGGCTACACCTTC,CASSQDGEYGYTF
TRBV7-2,TRBD2,few,TRBJ2-1,TGTGCCAGCAGCTTTGGGCGGGGGGGGTACAATGAGCAGTTCTTC,CASSFGRGGYNEQFF
TRBV29-1,TRBD2,NA,TRBJ2-7,TGCAGCGTTGACGGGCTAGCGGGAGTAGAGGAGCAGTACTTC,CSVDGLAGVEEQYF
TRBV3-1,NA,NA,TRBJ1-4,TGTGCCAGCAGCCGGAAGGGGGGCGCAACTAATGAAAAACTGTTTTTT,CASSRKGGATNEKLFF
TRBV7-2,NA,NA,TRBJ1-2,TGTGCCAGCAGCTTAGGACAGTTCTATGGCTACACCTTC,CASSLGQFYGYTF
TRBV7-2,NA,many,TRBJ2-5,TGTGCCAGCAGCTTAGACGCGGTGCAAGAGACCCAGTACTTC,CASSLDAVQETQYF
TRBV20-1,NA,NA,TRBJ2-6,TGCAGTGCTCGCCCACGGGTCTTGGGGGCCAACGTCCTGACTTTC,CSARPRVLGANVLTF
TRBV14,NA,NA,TRBJ2-5,TGTGCCAGCAGCCTCGGCGAGGGACCCATCCAAGAGACCCAGTACTTC,CASSLGEGPIQETQYF
TRBV7-2,NA,NA,TRBJ2-7,TGTGCCAGCAGCTTACACATCTCCTACGAGCAGTACTTC,CASSLHISYEQYF
TRBV2,NA,once,TRBJ1-5,TGTGCCAGCAGTGCCCGGTCCGCGAATCAGCCCCAGCATTTT,CASSARSANQPQHF
TRBV7-9,NA,NA,TRBJ2-3,TGTGCCAGCAGCTCGAGCTCGGCAGATACGCAGTATTTT,CASSSSSADTQYF
TRBV7-3,TRBD1,NA,TRBJ2-5,TGTGCCAGCAGCCTGACAGGGGCCGTTGGAGAGACCCAGTACTTC,CASSLTGAVGETQYF
TRBV7-6,TRBD2,few,TRBJ2-7,TGTGCCAGCAGCTTACTTGGGACTAGCTACGACGAGCAGTACTTC,CASSLLGTSYDEQYF
TRBV20-1,TRBD2,few,TRBJ2-7,TGCAGTGGAAGCGGGAGGGCCAAGTACGAGCAGTACTTC,CSGSGRAKYEQYF
TRBV7-2,NA,NA,TRBJ2-7,TGTGCCAGCAGCTTAGCCCTCAGGGACGAGCAGTACTTC,CASSLALRDEQYF
TRBV9,NA,many,TRBJ1-1,TGTGCCAGCAGCCCGGAGGACACTGAAGCTTTCTTT,CASSPEDTEAFF
TRBV4-2,NA,NA,TRBJ2-3,TGTGCCAGCAGCCAAGATCTCCGGGGCCCGCAGTATTTT,CASSQDLRGPQYF
TRBV3-1,TRBD2,NA,TRBJ2-3,TGTGCCAGTAGCCCGCAAAAACTAGCGGGGGCCACAGATACGCAGTATTTT,CASSPQKLAGATDTQYF
TRBV6-6,NA,many,TRBJ2-7,TGTGCCAGCAGTTACTCTAGCTACGAGCAGTACTTC,CASSYSSYEQYF
TRBV28,NA,NA,TRBJ2-7,TGTGCCAGCGTCGGGCCTCGCTACGAGCAGTACTTC,CASVGPRYEQYF
TRBV10-3,NA,NA,TRBJ1-1,TGTGCCATCAGTGATCCTGGGGGAGAGGGGGTAGCTTTCTTT,CAISDPGGEGVAFF
TRBV29-1,NA,NA,TRBJ2-1,TGCAGCTCTCGGACAGACTACAATGAGCAGTTCTTC,CSSRTDYNEQFF
TRBV20-1,NA,NA,TRBJ2-7,TGCAGTGTCGATAGCGGCCAGGCGGGCGAGCAGTACTTC,CSVDSGQAGEQYF
TRBV4-3,NA,NA,TRBJ1-2,TGCGCCAGCAGCCAAGACTTGGCATGGGCCTTAAGAAATGGCTACACCTTC,CASSQDLAWALRNGYTF
TRBV10-3,NA,NA,TRBJ2-1,TGTGCCATCAGTGAGTCTGGTGAGCAGTTCTTC,CAISESGEQFF
TRBV12-3/TRBV12-4,TRBD1,few,TRBJ1-5,TGTGCCAGCAGTTCCGCCGGGACAGGAAATCAGCCCCAGCATTTT,CASSSAGTGNQPQHF
TRBV28,NA,NA,TRBJ2-4,TGTGTCACCGTCGACGGGGGAGAGGACATTCAGTACTTC,CVTVDGGEDIQYF
TRBV18,NA,NA,TRBJ2-5,TGTGCCAGCTCACCTTCCCGGTTGAGTATCTGGGAGCAGTACTTC,CASSPSRLSIWEQYF
TRBV12-3/TRBV12-4,NA,NA,TRBJ2-1,TGTGCCAGCAGAGACTTGGCGGACAATGAGCAGTTCTTC,CASRDLADNEQFF
TRBV27,TRBD2,NA,TRBJ2-7,TGTGCCTCAAGGACTAGCGGGAGTGTTTACGAGCAGTACTTC,CASRTSGSVYEQYF
TRBV5-1,TRBD1,NA,TRBJ2-6,TGCGCCAGCAGCATTCAACAGGGGGCTGGGGCCAACGTCCTGACTTTC,CASSIQQGAGANVLTF
TRBV5-1,TRBD1,NA,TRBJ2-5,TGCGCCAGCAGCTTGGGGACAGGGGTACGAGAGACCCAGTACTTC,CASSLGTGVRETQYF
TRBV7-2,NA,NA,TRBJ2-5,TGTGCCAGCAGCTCCGAGTGGGCTGAGACCCAGTACTTC,CASSSEWAETQYF